This T cell receptor (beta chain) comes out of a study of blood T cell repertoires in COVID-19. Study summary: Specimens from acute and convalescent COVID-19 originated in the United States, Italy and Spain. T cells, B-cell-depleted T cells, or PBMCs provided the cDNA or gDNA that served as material.

The table lists this clone with a few counts. In the original workflow: It was from reference gene primer amplification that nucleated cell counts were estimated. Method: immunoSEQ multiplex PCR; TCRdb's copy keeps in-frame clones and lacks some. The DNA was the basis for D and trimming; V, J and clone size are from that table. Here the sample spans roughly 150,000 clones, 70% to 85% being singletons. The CDR3 has 15 residues. CDR1 and CDR2 (germline): SGHTA, FQGNSA. V lost 2 bases and J 5 bases, leaving 14 bases between the germline ends. The sequenced sample consisted of peripheral blood. V is TRBV7-2 and J is TRBJ2-3; a possible D gene is TRBD2 (6 bases). The receptor was derived from a woman aged 45-59 years with acute or convalescent COVID-19. The CDR3 is CASSLYTGRGDTQYF. CDR3 nucleotide sequence: TGTGCCAGCAGCTTATATACCGGGAGAGGAGATACGCAGTATTTT.